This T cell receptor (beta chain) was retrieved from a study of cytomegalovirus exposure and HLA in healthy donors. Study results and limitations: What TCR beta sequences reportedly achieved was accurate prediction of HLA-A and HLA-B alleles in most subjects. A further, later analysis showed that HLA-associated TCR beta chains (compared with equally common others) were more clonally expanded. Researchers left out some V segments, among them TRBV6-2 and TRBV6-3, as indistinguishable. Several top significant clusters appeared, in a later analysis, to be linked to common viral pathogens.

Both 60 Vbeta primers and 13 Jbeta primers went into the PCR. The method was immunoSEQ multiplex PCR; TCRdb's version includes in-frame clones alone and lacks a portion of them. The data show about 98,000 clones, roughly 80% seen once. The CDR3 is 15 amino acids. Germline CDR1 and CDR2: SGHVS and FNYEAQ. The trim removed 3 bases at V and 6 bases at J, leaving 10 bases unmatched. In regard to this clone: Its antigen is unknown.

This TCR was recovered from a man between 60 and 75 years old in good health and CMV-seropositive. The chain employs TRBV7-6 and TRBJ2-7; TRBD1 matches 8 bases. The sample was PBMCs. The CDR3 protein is CASSLGTGLYSEQYF. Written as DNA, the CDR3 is TGTGCCAGCAGCTTGGGGACAGGACTTTACTCCGAGCAGTACTTC.